These T cell receptor beta chains were read from a single sample in a study of cytomegalovirus exposure and HLA in healthy donors. Data came from immunoSEQ multiplex PCR; TCRdb stores just in-frame clones and leaves some out. This repertoire shows under 200,000 clones, around 78% found once; its top ten account for 13% to 15%. The sample comprised PBMCs. These receptors were collected from a woman aged 25 to 39 in good health and CMV-seropositive. Both conserved end residues are part of each CDR3. The order of the fields is J gene, clone size, V gene, D gene, CDR3 protein, CDR3 DNA. D genes are given only for firm matches. Not every row has a clone size; where given, it reads once, few, many or a size class.

TRBJ2-2 . TRBV6-1 . CASSEYRIPNTGELFF TGTGCCAGCAGTGAATACAGGATTCCGAACACCGGGGAGCTGTTTTTT
TRBJ2-1 . TRBV11-3 TRBD2 CASSLEGGRDEQFF TGTGCCAGCAGCTTAGAAGGAGGGAGGGATGAGCAGTTCTTC
TRBJ1-5 . TRBV5-1 . CASSEEGNQPQHF TGCGCCAGCAGCGAGGAGGGGAATCAGCCCCAGCACTTT
TRBJ1-5 few TRBV28 . CASSLVGGRGYQPQHF TGTGCCAGCAGTTTAGTCGGCGGCAGGGGATACCAGCCCCAGCATTTT
TRBJ2-7 . TRBV11-3 . CASSPVVQTGEQYF TGTGCCAGCAGCCCCGTGGTACAGACGGGAGAGCAGTACTTC
TRBJ1-4 . TRBV9 TRBD1 CASSAGQGPEKLFF TGTGCCAGCAGCGCGGGACAGGGCCCTGAAAAACTGTTTTTT
TRBJ1-1 . TRBV2 . CASSEEGRTEAFF TGTGCCAGCAGTGAGGAGGGGCGGACTGAAGCTTTCTTT
TRBJ2-1 . TRBV7-9 . CASSLGATQNEQFF TGTGCCAGCAGCTTAGGGGCTACACAGAATGAGCAGTTCTTC
TRBJ2-1 . TRBV4-2 . CASSQTVAGSKVDEQFF TGTGCCAGCAGCCAGACGGTCGCGGGGTCAAAGGTCGATGAGCAGTTCTTC
TRBJ2-4 once TRBV30 . CAWTGKNIQYF TGTGCCTGGACGGGAAAAAACATTCAGTACTTC
TRBJ2-7 . TRBV7-9 . CASSLSTNSYEQYF TGTGCCAGCAGCTTATCGACTAACTCCTACGAGCAGTACTTC
TRBJ1-1 . TRBV7-9 . CASSFPELNTEAFF TGTGCCAGCAGCTTCCCAGAACTGAACACTGAAGCTTTCTTT
TRBJ2-3 . TRBV6-5 TRBD1 CASSYTGTGGTDTQYF TGTGCCAGCAGTTACACCGGGACAGGGGGAACAGATACGCAGTATTTT
TRBJ2-7 . TRBV21-1 . CATHRRLANEQYF TGTGCCACACACCGTAGACTAGCGAATGAGCAGTACTTC
TRBJ2-2 . TRBV7-7 . CASSFRERTGELFF TGTGCTAGCAGCTTTAGGGAGAGGACCGGGGAGCTGTTTTTT
TRBJ2-3 . TRBV14 . CASSLNPDTQYF TGTGCCAGCAGTCTAAATCCAGATACGCAGTATTTT
TRBJ2-3 once TRBV7-9 TRBD2 CASSYSGGGTDTQYF TGTGCCAGCAGTTATAGCGGGGGGGGCACAGATACGCAGTATTTT